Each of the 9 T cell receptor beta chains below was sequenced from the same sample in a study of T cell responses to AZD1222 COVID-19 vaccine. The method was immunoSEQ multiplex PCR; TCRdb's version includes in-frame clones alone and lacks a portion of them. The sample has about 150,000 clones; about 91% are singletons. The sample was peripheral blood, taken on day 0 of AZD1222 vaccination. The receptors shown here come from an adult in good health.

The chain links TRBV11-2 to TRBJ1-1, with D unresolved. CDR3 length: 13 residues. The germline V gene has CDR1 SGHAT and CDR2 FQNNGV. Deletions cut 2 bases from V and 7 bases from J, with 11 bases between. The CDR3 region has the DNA TGTGCCAGCAGCTTATCGGGCCACAGTGAAGCTTTCTTT. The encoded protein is CASSLSGHSEAFF.

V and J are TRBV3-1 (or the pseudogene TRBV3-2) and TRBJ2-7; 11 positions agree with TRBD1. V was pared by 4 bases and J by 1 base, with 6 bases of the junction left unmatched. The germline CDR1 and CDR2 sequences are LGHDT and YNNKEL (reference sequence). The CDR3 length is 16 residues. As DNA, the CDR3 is TGTGCCAGCAGCCGTTCCGGGACAGGGGGGTCCTACGAGCAGTACTTC. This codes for CASSRSGTGGSYEQYF.

CDR3 DNA: TGTGCCAGCAGCTCGACCTTCTACGAGCAGTACTTC. Translating it yields CASSSTFYEQYF. This chain joins TRBV7-9 and TRBJ2-7; no firm D call. Germline-derived CDR1 and CDR2 are SEHNR and FQNEAQ (reference sequence). Between the trimmed V and J ends, which lost 4 bases and 3 bases, there was a span of 7 bases. This CDR3 has 12 residues.

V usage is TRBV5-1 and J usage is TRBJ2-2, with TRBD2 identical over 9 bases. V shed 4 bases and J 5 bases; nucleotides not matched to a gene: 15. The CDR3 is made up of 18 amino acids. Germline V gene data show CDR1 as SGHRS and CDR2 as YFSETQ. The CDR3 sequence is CASSRGGAGGPRTGELFF. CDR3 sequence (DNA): TGCGCCAGCAGCCGCGGCGGGGCGGGAGGGCCAAGGACCGGGGAGCTGTTTTTT.

CDR3 sequence: CASSLDLGGRAEAFF. In DNA, the CDR3 is TGTGCCAGCAGCTTAGATCTCGGGGGGCGCGCTGAAGCTTTCTTT. The chain is built from TRBV11-2 and TRBJ1-1; tentatively, D is TRBD1 (6 bases). Germline V lookup: CDR1 SGHAT, CDR2 FQNNGV. The CDR3 runs to 15 residues. V lost 0 bases and J 6 bases, leaving 14 bases between the germline ends.

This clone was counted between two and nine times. The CDR3 here is CASSGTGRYYNEQFF. CDR3 bases: TGTGCCAGTTCCGGGACAGGCAGGTACTACAATGAGCAGTTCTTC. V usage is TRBV19 and J usage is TRBJ2-1; 8 nucleotides match TRBD1. The length of the CDR3 is 15 residues. V gave up 8 bases and J gave up 3 bases; unmatched junction bases: 9. Per the germline V gene, CDR1 is LNHDA and CDR2 is SQIVND (reference sequence).

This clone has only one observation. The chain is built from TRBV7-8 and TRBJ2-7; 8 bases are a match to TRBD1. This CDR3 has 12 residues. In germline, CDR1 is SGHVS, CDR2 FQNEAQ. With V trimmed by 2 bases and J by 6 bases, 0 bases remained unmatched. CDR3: CASSLTGGEQYF. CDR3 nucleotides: TGTGCCAGCAGCTTAACAGGGGGCGAGCAGTACTTC.

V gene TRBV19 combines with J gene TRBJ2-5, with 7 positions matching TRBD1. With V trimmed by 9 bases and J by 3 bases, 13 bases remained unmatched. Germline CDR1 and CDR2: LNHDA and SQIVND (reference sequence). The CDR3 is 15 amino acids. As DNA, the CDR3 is TGTGCCAGCCACACTGGGACAGCCGTCGAAGAGACCCAGTACTTC. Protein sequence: CASHTGTAVEETQYF.

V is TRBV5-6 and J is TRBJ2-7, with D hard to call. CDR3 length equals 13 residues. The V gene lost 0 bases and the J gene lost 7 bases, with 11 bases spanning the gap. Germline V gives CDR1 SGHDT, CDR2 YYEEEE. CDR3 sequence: CASSLGASWEQYF. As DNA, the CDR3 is TGTGCCAGCAGCTTGGGAGCCAGTTGGGAGCAGTACTTC. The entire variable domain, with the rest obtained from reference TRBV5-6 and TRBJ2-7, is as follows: DAGVTQSPTHLIKTRGQQVTLRCSPKSGHDTVSWYQQALGQGPQFIFQYYEEEERQRGNFPDRFSGHQFPNYSSELNVNALLLGDSALYLCASSLGASWEQYFGPGTRLTVT.